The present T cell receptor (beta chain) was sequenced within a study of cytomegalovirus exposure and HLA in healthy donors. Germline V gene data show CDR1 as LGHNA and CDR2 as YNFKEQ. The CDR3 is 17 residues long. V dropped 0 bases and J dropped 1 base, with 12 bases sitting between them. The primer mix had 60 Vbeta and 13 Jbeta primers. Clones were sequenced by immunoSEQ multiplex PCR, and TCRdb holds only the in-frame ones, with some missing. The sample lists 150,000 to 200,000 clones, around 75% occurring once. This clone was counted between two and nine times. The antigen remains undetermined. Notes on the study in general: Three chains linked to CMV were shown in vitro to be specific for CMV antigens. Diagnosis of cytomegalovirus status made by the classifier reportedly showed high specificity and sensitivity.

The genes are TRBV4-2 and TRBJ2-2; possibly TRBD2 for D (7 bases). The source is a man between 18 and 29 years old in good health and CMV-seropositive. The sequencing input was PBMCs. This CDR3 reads CASSQDRGGRNTGELFF. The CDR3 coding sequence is TGTGCCAGCAGCCAAGATAGGGGGGGCAGGAACACCGGGGAGCTGTTTTTT.